The 9 T cell receptor beta chains below all came from one sample that was sequenced in a study of glioma-infiltrating T cells. Amplification of TCR alpha and beta CDR3 regions from RNA used iRepertoire nested multiplex PCR. TCRdb reprocessed the multiplex PCR reads with MiXCR, giving one entry per CDR3 protein. Among around 350,000 distinct CDR3 sequences listed, roughly two fifths were seen once. Sequences were obtained from glioma tissue, nonneoplastic brain tissue, or PBMCs (not recorded which). These receptors were obtained from a human donor with low-grade glioma or glioblastoma, undergoing nonglioma brain surgery, or in good health (not recorded which).

The sample holds a few counts of this clonotype. The chain carries TRBV28 and TRBJ2-7, with D possibly being TRBD1 or TRBD2 (5 bases each). Germline CDR1 reads MDHEN; CDR2 reads SYDVKM. The CDR3 has 14 residues. Trimming took 3 bases from V and 2 from J, leaving 11 bases between them. CDR3 nucleotides: TGTGCCAGCAGTTTTAGGCAGGGAGCCTACGAGCAGTACTTC. This encodes CASSFRQGAYEQYF.

The chain joins TRBV20-1 to TRBJ2-7; 9 bases align to TRBD1. The length of the CDR3 is 14 residues. The ends lost 6 bases at V and 2 bases at J; junction bases unmatched: 8. Germline V lookup: CDR1 DFQATT, CDR2 SNEGSKA (reference sequence). CDR3 in amino acids: CSARTGQGTYEQYF. CDR3 DNA: TGCAGTGCAAGGACGGGACAGGGAACCTACGAGCAGTACTTC.

The chain couples TRBV20-1 to TRBJ2-1; 7 bases are shared with TRBD2. Germline CDR1 and CDR2: DFQATT and SNEGSKA (reference sequence). J lost 3 bases, V lost 3 bases, and 5 bases had no gene match. This CDR3 region has 14 residues. The CDR3 nucleotides read TGCAGTGCTAGGTTTCTAGCGGACTACAATGAGCAGTTCTTC. This sequence encodes CSARFLADYNEQFF.

This clonotype was seen more than once but under ten times. V gene TRBV5-4 combines with J gene TRBJ1-3; D is unclear. V lost 2 bases, J lost 1 base, and 7 bases lay in between. The germline V gene has CDR1 SGHNT and CDR2 YYREEE (reference sequence). This CDR3 comprises 14 residues. The CDR3: CASSFWGSGNTIYF. In nucleotides, the CDR3 is TGTGCCAGCAGCTTTTGGGGTTCTGGAAACACCATATATTTT.

The V and J genes are TRBV7-2 and TRBJ2-7, with D perhaps matching TRBD2 (6 bases). In germline, CDR1 is SGHTA, CDR2 FQGNSA. The CDR3 length is 16 residues. V dropped 1 base and J dropped 3 bases, with 16 bases sitting between them. In DNA form, the CDR3 reads TGTGCCAGCAGCTTAGGTGGTCCTGGCGGGGTCTACGAGCAGTACTTC. The encoded protein is CASSLGGPGGVYEQYF.

On this clonotype itself: Since a much larger clone is just one base distant, this may be a read error. This chain joins TRBV6-2 or TRBV6-3 and TRBJ2-1, with D perhaps matching TRBD1 (6 bases). Germline V gene data show CDR1 as MNHEY and CDR2 as SVGEGT. CDR3 length equals 16 residues. V lost 1 base and J lost 10, with 20 bases in between. This chain's CDR3 is CASSYLAGRGEGEQFF. The DNA of the CDR3 is TGTGCCAGCAGTTACTTGGCGGGCAGGGGCGAAGGGGAGCAGTTCTTC.

The chain links TRBV20-1 to TRBJ2-7, with D possibly matching TRBD2 (6 bases). Germline V gives CDR1 DFQATT, CDR2 SNEGSKA (reference sequence). The CDR3 runs to 16 residues. Between the trimmed V and J ends, which lost 2 bases and 0 bases, there was a span of 17 bases. Written as DNA, the CDR3 is TGCAGTGCTAGACCTAAACTAGCTACTAGCTCCTACGAGCAGTACTTC. It yields the protein CSARPKLATSSYEQYF.

The rearrangement joins TRBV5-4 to TRBJ2-7, with D perhaps matching TRBD2 (6 bases). Trimming took off 4 bases at V and 0 bases at J, with 17 bases between the two ends. The germline V gene encodes CDR1 SGHNT and CDR2 YYREEE (reference sequence). The CDR3 sequence is 16 residues long. CDR3 coding DNA: TGTGCCAGCAGCCAAGACAATCGCGGGGCCTCCTACGAGCAGTACTTC. This translates into CASSQDNRGASYEQYF.

This chain connects TRBV7-9 to TRBJ1-1; D is perhaps TRBD1 (6 bases). CDR3 length: 15 amino acids. Germline assignment: CDR1 SEHNR and CDR2 FQNEAQ (reference sequence). V gave up 6 bases and J gave up 7 bases, with 21 bases separating them. CDR3 DNA: TGTGCCAGCAGTTTCCCTCGGGAGGGGGTGGGTGAAGCTTTCTTT. Its protein is CASSFPREGVGEAFF.